The rows below give T cell receptor beta chains drawn from one sample of a study of glioma-infiltrating T cells after dendritic cell vaccination. Sequencing was performed with immunoSEQ multiplex PCR; in TCRdb, only in-frame clones are kept and a portion is missing. The table includes around 100,000 clones, under 85% detected once. Sequenced here: blood, sampled after dendritic cell vaccination. The receptors derive from a human donor with glioblastoma. Each CDR3 is given with its conserved first and last residue. A D gene is named only where the DNA matches it firmly. The size entry is marked missing in some rows and otherwise reads once, few, many or a size class.

size | D | J | V | CDR3 | DNA
NA | TRBD2 | TRBJ2-1 | TRBV6-5 | CASTSSGGYNEQFF | TGTGCCAGCACATCTAGCGGGGGCTACAATGAGCAGTTCTTC
NA | TRBD1 | TRBJ2-7 | TRBV23-1 | CASSQNKSRDRDYEQYF | TGCGCCAGCAGTCAAAATAAAAGCCGGGACAGGGACTACGAGCAGTACTTC
NA | NA | TRBJ1-5 | TRBV7-9 | CASSSLGPQPNQPQHF | TGTGCCAGCAGCTCTTTAGGTCCACAGCCGAATCAGCCCCAGCATTTT
once | NA | TRBJ1-3 | TRBV5-5 | CASSLWSSGNTIYF | TGTGCCAGCAGCTTGTGGAGCTCTGGAAACACCATATATTTT
NA | NA | TRBJ2-7 | TRBV29-1 | CSVEGNYEQYF | TGCAGCGTTGAAGGCAACTACGAGCAGTACTTC
NA | TRBD1 | TRBJ1-1 | TRBV6-5 | CASHQSGQAYTEAFF | TGTGCCAGCCATCAATCGGGACAGGCCTACACTGAAGCTTTCTTT
NA | NA | TRBJ2-3 | TRBV9 | CASSVESRGTDTQYF | TGTGCCAGCAGCGTAGAGTCAAGAGGCACAGATACGCAGTATTTT
NA | NA | TRBJ2-7 | TRBV6-1 | CASRRQLKGVYEQYF | TGTGCCAGCAGACGACAGTTAAAGGGTGTCTACGAGCAGTACTTC
NA | NA | TRBJ1-5 | TRBV7-9 | CASSLGGDSNQPQHF | TGTGCCAGCAGCTTAGGGGGGGACAGCAATCAGCCCCAGCATTTT
NA | NA | TRBJ2-7 | TRBV5-1 | CASVGSTEIGDEQYF | TGCGCCAGCGTTGGAAGTACAGAGATTGGCGACGAGCAGTACTTC
NA | NA | TRBJ2-7 | TRBV6-6 | CASTERGLGYEQYF | TGTGCCAGCACCGAAAGGGGGTTGGGGTACGAGCAGTACTTC
NA | NA | TRBJ2-5 | TRBV5-4 | CASSITEVQETQYF | TGTGCCAGCAGTATTACTGAAGTCCAAGAGACCCAGTACTTC
NA | TRBD1 | TRBJ1-2 | TRBV18 | CASSPGTDNYGYTF | TGTGCCAGCTCACCCGGGACAGACAACTATGGCTACACCTTC
NA | NA | TRBJ2-3 | TRBV9 | CASSVGGIGGTDTQYF | TGTGCCAGCAGCGTAGGCGGGATAGGGGGCACAGATACGCAGTATTTT
NA | TRBD1 | TRBJ1-2 | TRBV28 | CASSAPTGQGPYGYTF | TGTGCCAGCAGTGCCCCCACCGGACAGGGTCCATATGGCTACACCTTC
NA | TRBD2 | TRBJ2-7 | TRBV30 | CAWRTMERGRLGEQYF | TGTGCCTGGAGAACCATGGAGCGGGGGAGGCTTGGTGAGCAGTACTTC
NA | NA | TRBJ2-3 | TRBV7-2 | CASSPVRVGTDTQYF | TGTGCCAGCAGCCCGGTGAGGGTAGGCACAGATACGCAGTATTTT
NA | NA | TRBJ1-2 | TRBV6-1 | CASSEYLVEGGYTF | TGTGCCAGCAGTGAATACCTGGTGGAGGGCGGCTACACCTTC
NA | NA | TRBJ1-1 | TRBV30 | CAWSQYSGTEAFF | TGTGCCTGGAGTCAGTATTCAGGAACTGAAGCTTTCTTT
NA | NA | TRBJ1-5 | TRBV6-1 | CASSEADGEHQPQHF | TGTGCCAGCAGTGAAGCCGACGGGGAACATCAGCCCCAGCATTTT
few | NA | TRBJ1-4 | TRBV4-1 | CASSQEGIGARGEKLFF | TGCGCCAGCAGCCAAGAAGGAATAGGGGCACGAGGCGAAAAACTGTTTTTT
few | TRBD1 | TRBJ2-1 | TRBV6-5 | CASSGARGRLEQFF | TGTGCCAGCAGTGGGGCCAGGGGGCGGCTTGAGCAGTTCTTC
few | TRBD1 | TRBJ1-3 | TRBV7-9 | CASTQGTATTGNTIYF | TGTGCCAGCACCCAAGGGACAGCAACAACTGGAAACACCATATATTTT
NA | TRBD2 | TRBJ2-1 | TRBV7-2 | CASSQAGGSYYNEQFF | TGTGCCAGCAGCCAGGCGGGGGGCAGCTATTACAATGAGCAGTTCTTC
NA | NA | TRBJ2-5 | TRBV7-2 | CASSPISGEETQYF | TGTGCCAGCAGCCCCATCTCGGGGGAAGAGACCCAGTACTTC
NA | TRBD2 | TRBJ2-7 | TRBV12-5 | CASGLVLGRGSGGQTYEQYF | TGTGCTAGTGGTTTGGTACTGGGAAGGGGTAGCGGGGGGCAAACCTACGAGCAGTACTTC
NA | NA | TRBJ1-1 | TRBV15 | CATSRDGFRDEAFF | TGTGCCACCAGCAGAGATGGGTTTCGGGATGAAGCTTTCTTT
NA | TRBD1 | TRBJ1-2 | TRBV6-5 | CASGRGDYGYTF | TGTGCCAGCGGCAGGGGGGACTATGGCTACACCTTC
NA | TRBD2 | TRBJ2-3 | TRBV14 | CASSQANSGGYTDTQYF | TGTGCCAGCAGCCAAGCGAATAGCGGGGGATACACAGATACGCAGTATTTT